One sample yielded the 16 T cell receptor beta chains listed below, sequenced in a study of blood T cell repertoires in COVID-19. Sequenced by immunoSEQ multiplex PCR; TCRdb stores in-frame clones only, minus some. The data show tens of thousands of clones, with roughly 81% seen just once and around 9.2% held by the top ten. The sequenced sample was peripheral blood. These receptors came from a human donor in a cohort sampled during active COVID-19.

The gene calls are TRBV4-1 and TRBJ2-7, with TRBD2 matching 7 bases. Trimming cost V 2 bases and J 0 bases; bases outside gene matches: 7. Germline values: CDR1 MGHRA, CDR2 YSYEKL. This CDR3 is 16 amino acids long. CDR3 amino acids: CASSQSLGGSSYEQYF. The CDR3 DNA sequence: TGCGCCAGCAGCCAAAGTCTGGGGGGGAGCTCCTACGAGCAGTACTTC.

The chain couples TRBV5-1 to TRBJ2-3, with 14 nucleotides matching TRBD2. This CDR3 has 18 amino acids. Germline loops: CDR1 SGHRS, CDR2 YFSETQ. J was trimmed by 2 bases and V by 5 bases; bases with no gene match: 10. The CDR3 spells CASSIGGTSGSLTDTQYF. DNA of the CDR3: TGCGCCAGCAGTATTGGCGGGACTAGCGGGAGTCTCACAGATACGCAGTATTTT.

The V gene is TRBV2, the J gene TRBJ2-5; 8 nucleotides align to TRBD2. From germline, CDR1 is SNHLY and CDR2 FYNNEI. The CDR3 has 14 amino acids. With V trimmed by 3 bases and J by 4 bases, 4 bases remained unmatched. The CDR3 spells CASSDSAGGETQYF. CDR3 in DNA: TGTGCCAGCAGTGATTCCGCGGGGGGAGAGACCCAGTACTTC.

This sequence joins TRBV7-9 and TRBJ2-1; 11 positions agree with TRBD2. V gave up 0 bases and J gave up 8 bases; unmatched junction bases: 3. The CDR3 is 15 amino acids. CDR1 is SEHNR and CDR2 is FQNEAQ in the germline V gene (reference sequence). The CDR3 region is CASSLALAGGHEQFF. CDR3 sequence (DNA): TGTGCCAGCAGCTTAGCGCTAGCGGGAGGTCATGAGCAGTTCTTC.

The chain has TRBV6-6 and TRBJ1-2, with a weak D call TRBD1 (6 bases). CDR3 length: 13 amino acids. Germline V gene sequence: CDR1 MNHNY, CDR2 SVGAGI (reference sequence). V dropped 2 bases and J dropped 5 bases, with 9 bases sitting between them. The CDR3 nucleotides are TGTGCCAGCAGTTACAGGGACATATATGGCTACACCTTC. This translates into CASSYRDIYGYTF.

Points on this clone: The junction departs from the called germline gene at one end, perhaps through a read error. V gene TRBV7-2 combines with J gene TRBJ2-2, with D possibly matching TRBD2 (5 bases). This CDR3 region has 13 residues. Germline assignment: CDR1 SGHTA and CDR2 FQGNSA. In DNA, the CDR3 is TGTGCCAGCAGTTCGGACTTCACCGAGGAGCTGTTTTTT. It codes for CASSSDFTEELFF. The full variable domain, rest sourced from reference TRBV7-2 and TRBJ2-2, is GAGVSQSPSNKVTEKGKDVELRCDPISGHTALYWYRQSLGQGLEFLIYFQGNSAPDKSGLPSDRFSAERTGGSVSTLTIQRTQQEDSAVYLCASSSDFTEELFFGEGSRLTVL.

This clone was seen a handful of times. V gene TRBV7-9 combines with J gene TRBJ1-2; D remains unclear. The CDR3 is 13 amino acids. With 5 bases removed from V and 7 bases from J, the gap between germline ends came to 14 bases. Germline V gene lookup returns CDR1 SEHNR and CDR2 FQNEAQ (reference sequence). The CDR3 loop is CASSLNGLAGYTF. DNA for the CDR3: TGTGCCAGCAGCCTAAATGGGCTCGCTGGCTACACCTTC.

The chain is built from TRBV29-1 and TRBJ2-7; TRBD1 might be the D (7 bases). Germline CDR1 and CDR2: SQVTM and ANQGSEA. Deletions cut 7 bases from V and 4 bases from J, with 20 bases between. This CDR3 comprises 14 residues. The CDR3 loop reads CSARGAGGLYEQYF. CDR3 DNA sequence: TGCAGCGCACGTGGGGCAGGGGGGCTTTACGAGCAGTACTTC.

The chain is built from TRBV27 and TRBJ2-1, with 10 bases that match TRBD2. The germline CDR1 and CDR2 sequences are MNHEY and SMNVEV (reference sequence). CDR3 length equals 15 residues. V lost 2 bases and J lost 14; bases outside the gene matches: 12. CDR3 region: CASSLGALAGEREFF. The CDR3 nucleotides read TGTGCCAGCAGTTTAGGGGCGCTAGCGGGAGAGCGCGAGTTCTTC.

The chain employs TRBV11-3 and TRBJ2-3, with 7 bases identical to TRBD2. The V gene's germline CDR1 is SGHNT and CDR2 YENEEA. The CDR3 consists of 15 residues. V was pared by 5 bases and J by 2 bases, with 7 bases of the junction left unmatched. The CDR3 sequence is CASSQQGTNTDTQYF. CDR3 DNA: TGTGCCAGCAGCCAGCAAGGGACTAACACAGATACGCAGTATTTT.

J is TRBJ2-1 and V is TRBV7-9; 7 bases match TRBD1. Germline V gene data show CDR1 as SEHNR and CDR2 as FQNEAQ (reference sequence). The CDR3 is 15 amino acids. The J segment lost 2 bases and the V segment lost 6 bases, leaving 7 bases of the junction unmatched. CDR3 sequence (DNA): TGTGCCAGCAGAGGAAGGACAGGTCCCTACAATGAGCAGTTCTTC. This gives the protein CASRGRTGPYNEQFF. The full variable domain, in which reference TRBV7-9 and TRBJ2-1 provide the parts outside the CDR3, is DTGVSQNPRHKITKRGQNVTFRCDPISEHNRLYWYRQTLGQGPEFLTYFQNEAQLEKSRLLSDRFSAERPKGSFSTLEIQRTEQGDSAMYLCASRGRTGPYNEQFFGPGTRLTVL.

The chain is built from TRBV2 and TRBJ2-3, with TRBD2 identical over 12 bases. J was trimmed by 4 bases and V by 2 bases; bases with no gene match: 4. This CDR3 is built from 16 residues. Germline V gene data show CDR1 as SNHLY and CDR2 as FYNNEI. The CDR3 DNA sequence: TGTGCCAGCAGTGAACGGGCTAGCGGGAGGGCAGATACGCAGTATTTT. The encoded protein is CASSERASGRADTQYF.

V and J are TRBV29-1 and TRBJ2-1, with a weak D call TRBD2 (7 bases). The CDR3 has 17 residues. In germline, CDR1 is SQVTM, CDR2 ANQGSEA. V was pared by 2 bases and J by 4 bases, with 21 bases between. This CDR3 reads CSVESGRGLGRYNEQFF. Written as DNA, the CDR3 is TGCAGCGTTGAATCAGGGCGGGGGCTCGGGAGATACAATGAGCAGTTCTTC.

This clone was counted a few times. CDR3 nucleotide sequence: TGCGCCAGCAGCCGCGGGGACAGCAACTCTGGGGCCAACGTCCTGACTTTC. Amino acid sequence: CASSRGDSNSGANVLTF. The gene calls are TRBV5-1 and TRBJ2-6, with a tentative D call TRBD1 (7 bases). Germline values: CDR1 SGHRS, CDR2 YFSETQ. Trimming took 4 bases from V and 0 from J, leaving 14 bases between them. This CDR3 region has 17 residues. Combining the CDR3 with reference TRBV5-1 and TRBJ2-6 gives the whole variable domain KAGVTQTPRYLIKTRGQQVTLSCSPISGHRSVSWYQQTPGQGLQFLFEYFSETQRNKGNFPGRFSGRQFSNSRSEMNVSTLELGDSALYLCASSRGDSNSGANVLTFGAGSRLTVL.

V usage is TRBV7-8 and J usage is TRBJ2-1; 10 bases fit TRBD2. The germline gives CDR1 SGHVS, CDR2 FQNEAQ. The CDR3 is 14 amino acids. Unmatched junction bases numbered 2, after V lost 5 bases and J lost 4 bases. CDR3 protein: CASSPTSGYNEQFF. DNA for the CDR3: TGTGCCAGCAGCCCGACTAGCGGGTACAATGAGCAGTTCTTC.

This sequence joins TRBV5-1 and TRBJ1-4; D might be TRBD1 (6 bases). The CDR3 has 15 amino acids. Deletions cut 5 bases from V and 0 bases from J, with 11 bases between. Germline V gene sequence: CDR1 SGHRS, CDR2 YFSETQ. The CDR3 is CASRGGAATNEKLFF. CDR3 nucleotides: TGCGCCAGCAGAGGGGGAGCCGCAACTAATGAAAAACTGTTTTTT.